Included here is one TCR beta chain sequence, with context. Its antigen is unknown. The data derive from a study of cytomegalovirus exposure and HLA in healthy donors. The wider study: In a later analysis, it was reported that the 90 to 150 validation repertoires had been produced on the same platform as the roughly 700 repertoires belonging to the first cohort.

Study-level results: Reportedly, cytomegalovirus status was diagnosed with high sensitivity and specificity. Cytomegalovirus-associated status was assigned to roughly 160 TCR beta chains.

Some clones are missing from TCRdb's copy, which holds only in-frame ones; the method was immunoSEQ multiplex PCR. The sample contains hundreds of thousands of clones, 70% to 90% of which appear only once. Separation from the roughly 670-subject first cohort characterized the 120-subject validation cohort, to which the donors belonged. The CDR3 contains 13 residues. The germline V and J ends were trimmed by 1 base and 4 bases, with 7 bases remaining between them. The germline V gene encodes CDR1 SGHDN and CDR2 FVKESK. V is TRBV14 and J is TRBJ2-5; no clear D. The TCR sequence derives from a woman aged 25 to 39 in good health and CMV-seropositive. The sequenced sample consisted of PBMCs. CDR3 protein: CASSQGLSETQYF. DNA of the CDR3: TGTGCCAGCAGCCAAGGACTCTCAGAGACCCAGTACTTC.